Included here is one T cell receptor beta chain sequence, with context. The sample originates from a study of OX40 agonist ivuxolimab in advanced cancers. The method was immunoSEQ multiplex PCR; TCRdb's version includes in-frame clones alone and lacks a portion of them. This sample yields tens of thousands of clones, of which around 92% are seen a single time; more than 30% belongs to the top ten. V was trimmed by 5 bases and J by 11 bases, leaving 19 bases between them. The CDR3 spans 13 residues. CDR1 is SGDLS, CDR2 YYNGEE, per germline. This clonotype was obtained from an adult with an advanced solid tumor such as melanoma, head and neck, liver or kidney cancer. The chain links TRBV9 to TRBJ1-1, with D hard to call. The sample consisted of CD4+ or CD8+ T cells sorted from blood, taken in a trial of the OX40 agonist ivuxolimab. The CDR3 here is CASSPWYGDEAFF. CDR3 bases: TGTGCCAGCAGTCCGTGGTACGGGGATGAGGCTTTCTTT.